The clone carrying this T cell receptor (beta chain) turned up a few times. Its antigen is undetermined. The data stem from a study of response to subunit inactivated influenza vaccine. In TCRdb, the RT-PCR reads were re-called with MiXCR into one record per CDR3 protein. The sample has under 550,000 distinct CDR3 sequences, approximately 7.1% seen once; the top ten hold approximately 13%. The CDR3 has 12 amino acids. V was cut by 3 bases and J by 7 bases, with 10 bases left in between. In germline, CDR1 is SGHRS, CDR2 YFSETQ. Overall study results and limits: It was the authors' suggestion that each seasonal influenza vaccination recruits few new T cells.

This specimen consisted of PBMCs from blood, obtained about 24 months after vaccination. The TCR sequence derives from a man aged 50 to 69 who received an inactivated influenza vaccine. This rearrangement joins TRBV5-1 to TRBJ1-2; D is unresolved. The CDR3 loop is CASSSIVSGYTF. CDR3 DNA sequence: TGCGCCAGCAGCTCCATAGTCTCTGGCTACACCTTC.